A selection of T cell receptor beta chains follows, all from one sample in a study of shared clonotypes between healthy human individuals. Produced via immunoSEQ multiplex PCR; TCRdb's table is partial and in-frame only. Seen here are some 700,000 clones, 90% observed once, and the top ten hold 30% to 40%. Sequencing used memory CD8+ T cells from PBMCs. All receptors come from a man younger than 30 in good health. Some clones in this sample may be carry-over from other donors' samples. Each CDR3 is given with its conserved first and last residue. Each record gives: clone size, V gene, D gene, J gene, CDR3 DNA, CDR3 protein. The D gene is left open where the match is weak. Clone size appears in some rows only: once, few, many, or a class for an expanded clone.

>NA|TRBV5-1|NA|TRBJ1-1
TGCGCCAGCAGCTTGGGACAGTCAGAAATGAGTAAGAACACTGAAGCTTTCTTT
CASSLGQSEMSKNTEAFF
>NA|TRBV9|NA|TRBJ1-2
TGTGCCAGCAGCGTAGGACAGGAGACTAACTATGGCTACACCTTC
CASSVGQETNYGYTF
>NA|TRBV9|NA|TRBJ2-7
TGTGCCAGCAGCCCGAGACCCTCCCCCTCCTACGAGCAGTACTTC
CASSPRPSPSYEQYF
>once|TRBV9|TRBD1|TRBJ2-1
TGTGCCAGCAGCGCCAGCTCCCCGCGGGACAGGCTATTCTTC
CASSASSPRDRLFF
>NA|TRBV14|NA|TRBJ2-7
TGTGCCAGCAGCCAAGAATCGGGGTGGCCCTACGAGCAGTACTTC
CASSQESGWPYEQYF
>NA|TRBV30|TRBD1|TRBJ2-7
TGTGCCTGGAGCCGGGACAGGGGAAACGAGCAGTACTTC
CAWSRDRGNEQYF
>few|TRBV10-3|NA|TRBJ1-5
TGTGCCATCAGTGGCGGTGGTCAGCCCCAGCATTTT
CAISGGGQPQHF
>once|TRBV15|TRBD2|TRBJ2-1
TGTGCCACCAGCCCGCGGGAGGGGCGGGAGCAGTTCTTC
CATSPREGREQFF
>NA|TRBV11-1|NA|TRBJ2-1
TGTGCCAGCAGCTTAATCGGACTGGGGACCTACAATGAGCAGTTCTTC
CASSLIGLGTYNEQFF
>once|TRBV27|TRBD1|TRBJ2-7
TGTGCCAGCAGTTTATCGGTTGAGGAGGGACAGGACAGGGCCACCTACGAGCAGTACTTC
CASSLSVEEGQDRATYEQYF
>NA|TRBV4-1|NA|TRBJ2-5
TGCGCCAGCAGCCAAGAGGTTTCAGTGACCCAGTACTTC
CASSQEVSVTQYF
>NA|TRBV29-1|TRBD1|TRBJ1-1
TGCAGCGTTCGGGACAGGGGGACCTCGGAAGCTTTCTTT
CSVRDRGTSEAFF
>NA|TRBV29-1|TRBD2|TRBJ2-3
TGCAGCGTTCTAGCGGGGTACACAGATACGCAGTATTTT
CSVLAGYTDTQYF
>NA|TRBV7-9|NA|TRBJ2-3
TGTGCCAGCAGCTTAAGACTTCTCACAGATACGCAGTATTTT
CASSLRLLTDTQYF
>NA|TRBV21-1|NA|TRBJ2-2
TGTGCCAGCATCTGTCCCACCGGGGAGCTGTTTTTT
CASICPTGELFF
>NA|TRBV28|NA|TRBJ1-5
TGTGCCAGCGTATATCGTTGGGAGGGCAATCAGCCCCAGCATTTT
CASVYRWEGNQPQHF
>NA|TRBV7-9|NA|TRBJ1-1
TGTGCCAGCAGCTTACCCAGAGGAGCGGAAGCTTTCTTT
CASSLPRGAEAFF
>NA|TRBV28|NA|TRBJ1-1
TGTGCCAGCAGTTCCGACTACCCTGAGAACACTGAAGCTTTCTTT
CASSSDYPENTEAFF
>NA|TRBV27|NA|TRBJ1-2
TGTGCCAGCAGGGTCGCAGGGAGCTATGGCTACACCTTC
CASRVAGSYGYTF
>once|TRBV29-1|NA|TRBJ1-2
TGCAGCGTTTTCGGACCCGACTGGTGCTACACCTTC
CSVFGPDWCYTF
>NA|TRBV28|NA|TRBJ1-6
TGTGCCAGCAACAGAGATAATTCACCCCTCCACTTT
CASNRDNSPLHF
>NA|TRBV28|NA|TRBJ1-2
TGTGCCAGCAGTTTATGGGAACCGGGCTCAGACTATGGCTACACCTTC
CASSLWEPGSDYGYTF
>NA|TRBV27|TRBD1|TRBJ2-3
TGTGCCAGCAGTTTAAGGGACAGCTTCACAGATACGCAGTATTTT
CASSLRDSFTDTQYF
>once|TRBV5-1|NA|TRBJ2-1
TGCGCCAGCAGCTTGGGGCAGACACTCAACAATGAGCAGTTCTTC
CASSLGQTLNNEQFF
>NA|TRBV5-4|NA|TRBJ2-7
TGTGCCAGCAGCTTGGCCTCGGGGCGAGGGGAGCAGTACTTC
CASSLASGRGEQYF
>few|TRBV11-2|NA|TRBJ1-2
TGTGCCAGCAGCTTCGGGGGTCTTGACTATGGCTACACCTTC
CASSFGGLDYGYTF
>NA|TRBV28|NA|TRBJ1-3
TGTGCCAGCAGTATCAGGAGCTCTGGAAACACCATATATTTT
CASSIRSSGNTIYF
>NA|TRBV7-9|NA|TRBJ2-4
TGTGCCAGCAGCCCGGCCGGGACGGGACTAGCCAAAAACATTCAGTACTTC
CASSPAGTGLAKNIQYF
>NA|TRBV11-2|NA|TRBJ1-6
TGTGCCAGCAGCATGGGACCCCGGGGGCCCCTCCACTTT
CASSMGPRGPLHF